Here is one T cell receptor beta chain with its context. Here immunoSEQ multiplex PCR was the method, and the copy in TCRdb shows in-frame clones only, minus some. In the table there are 130,000 to 150,000 clones, under 95% of which are singletons. This specimen comes from a study of cytotoxic CD8 clonotypes in ibrutinib-treated CLL. Overall study context: Responses comprised 25 or so partial and 2 complete; at median approximately 68 months, 14 remained remitted and some twelve progressed.

TCR beta libraries used approximately 2 micrograms of genomic DNA from cryopreserved PBMCs. This CDR3 spans 13 amino acids. The germline V gene encodes CDR1 MDHEN and CDR2 SYDVKM. J lost 7 bases, V lost 10 bases, and 10 bases had no gene match. This receptor was identified in a human donor with chronic lymphocytic leukemia. The chain recombines TRBV28 with TRBJ2-1, with 7 bases that match TRBD1. The input for sequencing was PBMCs, taken after 12 months of ibrutinib treatment. The DNA of the CDR3 is TGTGCCACCAGGCGTCAGGGGGAAAATGAGCAGTTCTTC. This sequence encodes CATRRQGENEQFF. Variable domain in full (rest from reference TRBV28 and TRBJ2-1): DVKVTQSSRYLVKRTGEKVFLECVQDMDHENMFWYRQDPGLGLRLIYFSYDVKMKEKGDIPEGYSVSREKKERFSLILESASTNQTSMYLCATRRQGENEQFFGPGTRLTVL.